This paragraph covers one TCR beta chain sequence. Its specificity is unknown. An end of the junction does not agree with germline; a read error may underlie this. PCR primers comprised 60 Vbeta and 13 Jbeta primers. Assay: immunoSEQ multiplex PCR; the TCRdb copy retains only in-frame clones and omits some. The sample gives 180,000 or so clones, about 83% of which show up once; approximately 2.6% is in the top ten. This entry comes from a study of cytomegalovirus exposure and HLA in healthy donors. Study background: Earlier, 150 million to 200 million T cells were analyzed, and 95 million to 140 million unique TCR beta sequences were found among them.

The study, taken as a whole, reports: It is likely that the observed cluster of highly shared sequence variants was a sequencing artifact. There were reportedly fewer N-insertions in an Asian-associated ancestry cluster than the roughly 680-donor mean, in a later analysis.

The CDR3 length is 17 residues. Germline V gives CDR1 SEHNR, CDR2 FQNEAQ (reference sequence). The chain couples TRBV7-9 to TRBJ2-3, with D perhaps TRBD2 (6 bases). This clonotype originated in a female donor in good health and CMV-seronegative. The sequenced sample was PBMCs. For the CDR3, the DNA is TGTTCCAGCAGCTTCGTAGGTCGGTTGCGGGACCGAGATACGCAGTATTTT. This gives the protein CSSSFVGRLRDRDTQYF.